These 28 T cell receptor beta chains originate from one sample sequenced in a study of shared clonotypes between healthy human individuals (dated by TCRdb to about 2020). For the CD8 naive samples, CD45RO-negative cells were positively selected for CCR7, yielding a CD45RA+CCR7+ population from which TemRA cells were excluded. Libraries came from the immunoSEQ multiplex PCR assay. The immuneACCESS repertoire file appears here via TCRdb, limited to in-frame rearrangements. These files lack a portion of the clones; in checked studies, under half of the deficit traces to unresolved V genes, and the cause of the others is not known. This sample has about 870,000 clones in its table, and 92% of those were observed once. The ten largest make up about 25% of the sample. Sequencing used naive CD8+ T cells sorted from blood. The sample's cell subset or site label, decoded: CD45RA+CCR7+. Receptors were obtained from a man in his thirties or forties in good health.

The V call is TRBV7-9, the J call TRBJ2-1; D gene uncertain. The ends were cut back, 0 bases at V and 8 bases at J, with 5 bases in the middle. The CDR3 extends over 12 amino acids. CDR1 and CDR2 (germline): SEHNR, FQNEAQ (reference sequence). In DNA, the CDR3 is TGTGCCAGCAGCTTAGCGTGGGATGAGCAGTTCTTC. This encodes CASSLAWDEQFF.

The CDR3 region is CATSNSGWNNEQFF. The CDR3 DNA is TGTGCCACCTCTAATAGCGGGTGGAACAATGAGCAGTTCTTC. V usage is TRBV28 and J usage is TRBJ2-1; 7 bases are shared with TRBD2. The CDR3 has 14 residues. The ends lost 10 bases at V and 5 bases at J; junction bases unmatched: 11. Per the germline V gene, CDR1 is MDHEN and CDR2 is SYDVKM.

The chain couples TRBV5-5 to TRBJ2-7; the match to TRBD2 covers 11 bases. Unmatched junction bases numbered 6, after V lost 4 bases and J lost 3 bases. There are 15 residues in the CDR3. The germline V gene encodes CDR1 SGHKS and CDR2 YYEKEE (reference sequence). CDR3 nucleotide sequence: TGTGCCAGCAGCCCCACCGGGACTAGCGGCTACGAGCAGTACTTC. It yields the protein CASSPTGTSGYEQYF.

The genes are TRBV5-1 and TRBJ2-1; 8 bases agree with TRBD1. The CDR3 sequence is 14 residues long. V shed 0 bases, J shed 7 bases, and the junction held 3 bases outside the gene matches. Germline-derived CDR1 and CDR2 are SGHRS and YFSETQ. The CDR3 sequence is CASSLGQGANEQFF. CDR3 DNA sequence: TGCGCCAGCAGCTTGGGCCAGGGGGCAAATGAGCAGTTCTTC.

The J gene is TRBJ2-7, the V gene TRBV19; D might be TRBD1 (6 bases). Germline assignment: CDR1 LNHDA and CDR2 SQIVND (reference sequence). V gave up 1 base and J gave up 2 bases, with 9 bases separating them. The CDR3 length is 14 residues. CDR3 sequence: CASSIAQGPYEQYF. The DNA for the CDR3 is TGTGCCAGTAGTATAGCACAGGGACCCTACGAGCAGTACTTC.

This chain's CDR3 is CASRSGADTQYF. The CDR3 DNA reads as TGTGCCAGTAGATCTGGGGCAGATACGCAGTATTTT. V gene TRBV19 combines with J gene TRBJ2-3; D is unresolved. The germline V gene encodes CDR1 LNHDA and CDR2 SQIVND (reference sequence). V was pared by 6 bases and J by 4 bases, with 8 bases between. The CDR3 consists of 12 residues.

This CDR3 reads CASTTGTGYTQYF. CDR3 coding DNA: TGTGCCAGCACCACCGGGACAGGGTATACGCAGTATTTT. The rearrangement uses TRBV9 and TRBJ2-3; 9 bases agree with TRBD1. CDR1 is SGDLS, CDR2 YYNGEE, per germline. The V segment lost 6 bases and the J segment 7 bases; nucleotides outside the gene matches: 6. This CDR3 is built from 13 residues.

The chain is built from TRBV10-1 and TRBJ2-7, with 9 bases that match TRBD2. Trimming removed 3 bases from V and 5 bases from J; junction bases left unmatched: 5. Germline CDR1 WNHNN, CDR2 SYGVQD (reference sequence). This CDR3 is 14 amino acids long. The chain's CDR3 is CASSDGGRANEQYF. The CDR3 DNA sequence: TGCGCCAGCAGTGACGGCGGGAGGGCCAACGAGCAGTACTTC.

The chain recombines TRBV28 with TRBJ2-1; D might be TRBD1 (6 bases). Germline CDR1 reads MDHEN; CDR2 reads SYDVKM. V dropped 6 bases and J dropped 0 bases, with 27 bases sitting between them. The CDR3 totals 20 residues. The CDR3 spells CASRQLYPDSSHSSYNEQFF. In DNA form, the CDR3 reads TGTGCCAGCAGGCAGCTGTATCCGGACAGTTCGCACAGCTCCTACAATGAGCAGTTCTTC.

V usage is TRBV7-9 and J usage is TRBJ2-1, with D possibly matching TRBD1 (6 bases). V was shortened by 5 bases and J by 0 bases, with 11 bases between the two germline ends. From germline, CDR1 is SEHNR and CDR2 FQNEAQ (reference sequence). This CDR3 has 15 amino acids. CDR3 in DNA: TGTGCCAGCAGCCATACAGGGATCTCCTACAATGAGCAGTTCTTC. Its protein is CASSHTGISYNEQFF.

This chain joins TRBV6-4 and TRBJ1-5; a possible D gene is TRBD1 (5 bases). Looked up from germline, CDR1 is MRHNA and CDR2 is SNTAGT. V lost 0 bases and J 13 bases, leaving 13 bases between the germline ends. The CDR3 runs to 13 residues. This chain's CDR3 is CASSDSPGTWQHF. The CDR3 DNA follows: TGTGCCAGCAGTGACTCTCCGGGGACTTGGCAGCATTTT.

The chain combines TRBV28 with TRBJ2-6; no clear D gene. The CDR3 length is 18 residues. The V end lost 5 bases, the J end lost 5 bases, and 22 bases lay between the germline ends. Germline CDR1 and CDR2: MDHEN and SYDVKM. The CDR3, as DNA: TGTGCCAGCAGTCGGATCCCTCTTGACCAAAGTCGGGCCAACGTCCTGACTTTC. It translates to CASSRIPLDQSRANVLTF.

This clone appeared a single time. The chain recombines TRBV9 with TRBJ1-3; D unclear. Germline V CDR1 and CDR2: SGDLS, YYNGEE. The V end was cut by 3 bases, the J end by 1 base, with 5 bases between. This CDR3 comprises 13 residues. The CDR3 loop reads CASSAPSGNTIYF. In nucleotides, the CDR3 is TGTGCCAGCAGCGCCCCTTCTGGAAACACCATATATTTT.

The gene calls are TRBV6-5 and TRBJ2-7; 10 bases are shared with TRBD1. V gave up 8 bases and J gave up 5 bases; unmatched junction bases: 12. This CDR3 comprises 15 residues. The germline gives CDR1 MNHEY, CDR2 SVGAGI. The CDR3 bases are TGTGCCAGCGAGACCACGGGACAGGGGTTCAACGAGCAGTACTTC. Translating it yields CASETTGQGFNEQYF.

This clone was detected a few times. The V call is TRBV19, the J call TRBJ1-5; no definite D call. Between the trimmed V and J ends, which lost 7 bases and 6 bases, there was a span of 4 bases. The CDR3 consists of 10 residues. CDR1 and CDR2 (germline): LNHDA, SQIVND (reference sequence). The CDR3 spells CASTAQPQHF. CDR3 nucleotide sequence: TGTGCCAGTACGGCTCAGCCCCAGCATTTT. Full variable domain (rest looked up from reference TRBV19 and TRBJ1-5): DGGITQSPKYLFRKEGQNVTLSCEQNLNHDAMYWYRQDPGQGLRLIYYSQIVNDFQKGDIAEGYSVSREKKESFPLTVTSAQKNPTAFYLCASTAQPQHFGDGTRLSIL.

The CDR3 nucleotides read TGTGCCACCAGCCCCGCCGGTACAGGCCAAGAGACCCAGTACTTC. It encodes CATSPAGTGQETQYF. The rearrangement joins TRBV15 to TRBJ2-5, with a tentative D call TRBD1 (5 bases). V was trimmed by 5 bases and J by 1 base, leaving 14 bases between them. CDR1 LNHNV and CDR2 YYDKDF come from the germline V gene (reference sequence). This CDR3 has 15 residues. Supplemented by reference TRBV15 and TRBJ2-5, the full variable domain reads DAMVIQNPRYQVTQFGKPVTLSCSQTLNHNVMYWYQQKSSQAPKLLFHYYDKDFNNEADTPDNFQSRRPNTSFCFLDIRSPGLGDTAMYLCATSPAGTGQETQYFGPGTRLLVL.

The chain has TRBV11-2 and TRBJ1-2, with D unresolved. Germline V gene sequence: CDR1 SGHAT, CDR2 FQNNGV. V gave up 5 bases and J gave up 7 bases, with 17 bases separating them. CDR3 length: 14 amino acids. The CDR3 DNA reads as TGTGCCAGCAGCCCCGAGACCACCGTCCGTGGCTACACCTTC. This gives the protein CASSPETTVRGYTF.

This chain links TRBV20-1 with TRBJ2-5; no clear D. V dropped 7 bases and J dropped 7 bases, with 13 bases sitting between them. Germline V gives CDR1 DFQATT, CDR2 SNEGSKA (reference sequence). The CDR3 sequence is 11 residues long. CDR3 sequence (DNA): TGCAGTGGACCCTATTTAGGGACCCAGTACTTC. Translation gives CSGPYLGTQYF.

The CDR3 protein is CASSYGTRLYF. The CDR3 region has the DNA TGTGCCAGCAGTTACGGGACGCGGCTGTATTTT. The genes are TRBV7-9 and TRBJ2-3; D might be TRBD1 or TRBD2, each matching 5 bases. There are 11 residues in the CDR3. In germline, CDR1 is SEHNR, CDR2 FQNEAQ (reference sequence). V was trimmed by 6 bases and J by 14 bases, leaving 15 bases between them.

The CDR3 spells CASSSTGTGTYGYTF. CDR3 nucleotides: TGTGCCAGCAGCTCTACCGGGACAGGGACCTATGGCTACACCTTC. The chain has TRBV7-9 and TRBJ1-2, with TRBD1 identical over 9 bases. CDR1 is SEHNR and CDR2 is FQNEAQ in the germline V gene (reference sequence). Germline trimming cut 4 bases from V and 4 bases from J; bases unmatched to any gene: 7. The CDR3 length is 15 residues.

On this clone: Other DNA sequences in the sample encode the same CDR3. The genes are TRBV27 and TRBJ2-3, with 8 bases aligning to TRBD1. This CDR3 spans 15 amino acids. V shed 3 bases, J shed 3 bases, and the junction held 5 bases outside the gene matches. Germline lookup yields CDR1 MNHEY and CDR2 SMNVEV (reference sequence). The CDR3 spells CASSFGTGQTDTQYF. The CDR3 DNA follows: TGTGCCAGCAGTTTCGGGACAGGCCAAACAGATACGCAGTATTTT.

This chain joins TRBV28 and TRBJ2-7; 7 nucleotides agree with TRBD2. CDR1 is MDHEN, CDR2 SYDVKM, per germline. The CDR3 is 21 amino acids. Losses at the gene ends were 7 bases for V and 3 bases for J; bases not matched to a gene: 30. The CDR3 DNA sequence: TGTGCCAGCACCACGAGTTCTCTGCCCCTTGATGATTTCGGACTAGTCTACGAGCAGTACTTC. Its translation is CASTTSSLPLDDFGLVYEQYF. Together with reference TRBV28 and TRBJ2-7, the CDR3 gives the full variable domain: DVKVTQSSRYLVKRTGEKVFLECVQDMDHENMFWYRQDPGLGLRLIYFSYDVKMKEKGDIPEGYSVSREKKERFSLILESASTNQTSMYLCASTTSSLPLDDFGLVYEQYFGPGTRLTVT.

The chain couples TRBV5-1 to TRBJ2-4; TRBD2 aligns across 8 bases. The V and J ends lost 2 bases and 12 bases, in that order; junction bases with no gene match: 7. The length of the CDR3 is 13 residues. Looked up from germline, CDR1 is SGHRS and CDR2 is YFSETQ. CDR3 sequence reads: CASSLPGGLGQYF. Here the CDR3 DNA reads TGCGCCAGCAGCTTACCGGGAGGGCTAGGTCAGTACTTC.

J is TRBJ1-1 and V is TRBV11-2; D gene uncertain. CDR3 size: 13 residues. V gave up 4 bases and J gave up 4 bases, with 10 bases separating them. Germline CDR1 reads SGHAT; CDR2 reads FQNNGV. In DNA form, the CDR3 reads TGTGCCAGCAGCTCAGCCGTATTCACTGAAGCTTTCTTT. It specifies CASSSAVFTEAFF.

This clone was seen once. The chain uses TRBV27 and TRBJ2-2, with 10 bases fitting TRBD2. With V trimmed by 2 bases and J by 4 bases, 10 bases remained unmatched. This CDR3 is built from 18 residues. Germline CDR1 MNHEY, CDR2 SMNVEV (reference sequence). The CDR3 DNA is TGTGCCAGCAGTTTAACTAGCGGGACTTCATTCGGCACCGGGGAGCTGTTTTTT. The encoded protein is CASSLTSGTSFGTGELFF.

The chain employs TRBV15 and TRBJ2-1; TRBD1 aligns across 8 bases. Germline V gives CDR1 LNHNV, CDR2 YYDKDF (reference sequence). After removal of 2 bases from V and 8 bases from J, the junction contained 5 bases not matched to a gene. This CDR3 is built from 14 residues. The CDR3 sequence: CATSRQGAVDEQFF. CDR3 DNA: TGTGCCACCAGCAGACAGGGGGCAGTGGATGAGCAGTTCTTC.

This clone has only one observation. The gene calls are TRBV5-4 and TRBJ2-7, with D perhaps matching TRBD2 (5 bases). Trimming pared 0 bases from V and 5 bases from J, leaving 21 bases between. CDR1 and CDR2 from the germline V gene are SGHNT and YYREEE (reference sequence). CDR3 length: 17 residues. This CDR3 reads CASSLGAGEGGFNEQYF. Written as DNA, the CDR3 is TGTGCCAGCAGCTTGGGGGCCGGCGAGGGTGGGTTCAACGAGCAGTACTTC.

The V and J genes are TRBV7-9 and TRBJ2-7; D not resolved. Germline V gives CDR1 SEHNR, CDR2 FQNEAQ (reference sequence). V dropped 6 bases and J dropped 6 bases, with 15 bases sitting between them. The CDR3 length is 13 residues. The CDR3 region has the DNA TGTGCCAGCAGACCAAGATCAAACGGCGAGCAGTACTTC. Translation gives CASRPRSNGEQYF.